The clone carrying this TCR beta chain occurred a few times. What it binds is unknown. This sample stems from a study of response to subunit inactivated influenza vaccine. One entry per CDR3 protein results from TCRdb running MiXCR on the RT-PCR reads. The table includes hundreds of thousands of distinct CDR3 sequences, around 13% detected once. Findings and limits, study-wide: Every seasonal influenza vaccination brings in few new T cells, the authors suggested.

This receptor was taken from a man aged 45-65 years who received an inactivated influenza vaccine. This specimen was PBMCs from blood, taken less than 15 days before vaccination.

CDR3 region: CASSYDNSGANVLTF. The CDR3 DNA sequence: TGTGCCAGCAGTTATGATAACTCTGGGGCCAACGTCCTGACTTTC. This chain links TRBV6-5 with TRBJ2-6; D uncertain. CDR3 length: 15 residues. Germline V gene lookup returns CDR1 MNHEY and CDR2 SVGAGI. V was pared by 3 bases and J by 0 bases, with 6 bases between.